This T cell receptor (beta chain) was identified during a study of T cell changes during pregnancy in multiple sclerosis. Assay used: immunoSEQ multiplex PCR; TCRdb lists only in-frame clones, some missing. The repertoire holds 40,000 to 60,000 clones, 85% to 95% seen once, with around 0.73% in the top ten. The CDR3 extends over 14 amino acids. CDR1 is SNHLY, CDR2 FYNNEI, per germline. V lost 3 bases to trimming and J lost 0 bases, with 6 bases between them. This sequence originates from a female donor with multiple sclerosis, enrolled in a pregnancy study. The sample here was CD4+ T cells from peripheral blood mononuclear cells, taken in the third trimester of pregnancy. The chain couples TRBV2 to TRBJ1-3, with D possibly being TRBD1 (5 bases). CDR3 sequence: CASSETASGNTIYF. CDR3 coding DNA: TGTGCCAGCAGTGAGACAGCCTCTGGAAACACCATATATTTT.